Here is one TCR beta chain with its context. These data come from a study of blood T cells in healthy people across ages. A second roughly 6 to 12 cycle PCR used barcoded and J-beta primers. Each cDNA molecule was tagged by a template-switch adaptor that had 12 random nucleotides. Each of the samples gave a minimum of 2.5 million paired-end reads that contained CDR3. MiXCR was run by TCRdb on the 5' RACE reads, yielding one entry per CDR3 protein. The sample lists 1 million or so distinct CDR3 sequences; roughly a quarter were seen once. Germline V gene sequence: CDR1 DFQATT, CDR2 SNEGSKA (reference sequence). Trimming at V came to 1 base and at J to 4 bases, leaving 6 bases not matched to a gene. The CDR3 loop spans 14 amino acids. These same data were also listed under a study on T cells of mothers and their children. That publication notes: RNA extracted was entirely used for cDNA synthesis, 1.5 ug per 15 ul. Overlap measured in related mother-child pairs was slightly, non-significantly higher than in unrelated pairs.

The sequence was obtained from a girl aged 2-9 years in good health. This rearrangement joins TRBV20-1 to TRBJ2-5; 7 bases are a match to TRBD2. Specimen: blood. The CDR3 bases are TGCAGTGCTAGAGTCCTGGGGAGGGGAGAGACCCAGTACTTC. It translates to CSARVLGRGETQYF.